The next 14 T cell receptor beta chains were all read from a single sample in a study of blood T cells in healthy people across ages. A second PCR, run for 7 to 11 cycles, used a sample-barcoded 5' primer plus a J-beta primer mix. TCRdb reprocessed the 5' RACE reads via MiXCR and lists one record per CDR3 protein. The data hold roughly 1,000,000 distinct CDR3 sequences, with around 25% observed a single time. This sample was also put to use in a study of T cells of mothers and their children.

Sequenced: blood. The receptors were sampled from a girl aged 2 to 10 in good health.

The genes are TRBV5-5 and TRBJ2-2, with 9 bases fitting TRBD1. The CDR3 has 18 amino acids. From germline, CDR1 is SGHKS and CDR2 YYEKEE (reference sequence). J lost 0 bases, V lost 0 bases, and 6 bases had no gene match. The CDR3 DNA sequence: TGTGCCAGCAGCTTGGGACAGGGGGGGAGTTCGAACACCGGGGAGCTGTTTTTT. It specifies CASSLGQGGSSNTGELFF. The full variable domain, in which reference TRBV5-5 and TRBJ2-2 provide the parts outside the CDR3, is DAGVTQSPTHLIKTRGQQVTLRCSPISGHKSVSWYQQVLGQGPQFIFQYYEKEERGRGNFPDRFSARQFPNYSSELNVNALLLGDSALYLCASSLGQGGSSNTGELFFGEGSRLTVL.

The chain joins TRBV27 to TRBJ2-3; D unresolved. CDR3 length: 15 residues. V lost 7 bases, J lost 5 bases, and 19 bases lay in between. Germline values: CDR1 MNHEY, CDR2 SMNVEV (reference sequence). For the CDR3, the DNA is TGTGCCAGCAAAAGGTTAGGGTCCCGTCAAGATACGCAGTATTTT. Protein: CASKRLGSRQDTQYF.

This clonotype was detected only once. This chain connects TRBV12-3 or TRBV12-4 to TRBJ2-4; the D is unclear. The germline V and J ends were trimmed by 2 bases and 6 bases, with 8 bases remaining between them. The CDR3 totals 13 residues. The CDR3, as DNA: TGTGCCAGCAGTTTACAAAGAGCAAACATTCAGTACTTC. Residues: CASSLQRANIQYF.

This clonotype appeared a few times. V and J are TRBV3-1 and TRBJ1-1; D is undetermined. Germline assignment: CDR1 LGHDT and CDR2 YNNKEL (reference sequence). Deletions cut 7 bases from V and 1 base from J, with 10 bases between. CDR3 length equals 13 residues. CDR3: CASTPPGNTEAFF. DNA for the CDR3: TGTGCCAGCACTCCTCCGGGGAACACTGAAGCTTTCTTT.

The rearrangement uses TRBV6-4 and TRBJ2-5, with 10 bases fitting TRBD2. The DNA end favors TRBJ2-1, so the J call may be wrong. The germline V gene encodes CDR1 MRHNA and CDR2 SNTAGT. CDR3 size: 16 residues. The CDR3 reads CASSDSRPSGRGEQFF. DNA for the CDR3: TGTGCCAGCAGTGACTCGAGACCTAGCGGGAGAGGTGAGCAGTTCTTC.

This clonotype occurred a few times. The V gene is TRBV5-1, the J gene TRBJ2-7; perhaps TRBD2 as D (6 bases). Trimming removed 0 bases from V and 5 bases from J, with 15 bases in between. The CDR3 loop spans 15 amino acids. The V gene's germline CDR1 is SGHRS and CDR2 YFSETQ. The CDR3 nucleotides are TGCGCCAGCAGCTTGGAGGGCTCCTCGGGGGACGAGCAGTACTTC. Translation: CASSLEGSSGDEQYF.

This clonotype appeared a few times. The junction departs from the called germline gene at one end, perhaps through a read error. V usage is TRBV5-1 and J usage is TRBJ2-7; TRBD2 matches at 12 bases. Germline V gene data show CDR1 as SGHRS and CDR2 as YFSETQ. The CDR3 loop spans 16 amino acids. The CDR3 is CASSLGLAGVSDEQYF. In DNA form, the CDR3 reads TGCGCCAGCAGCTTGGGACTAGCGGGAGTCTCCGACGAGCAGTACTTC.

The rearrangement joins TRBV29-1 to TRBJ1-1; D possibly corresponds to TRBD1 (6 bases). Germline CDR1 SQVTM, CDR2 ANQGSEA. V lost 7 bases, J lost 5 bases, and 14 bases lay in between. The CDR3 has 12 residues. Here the CDR3 DNA reads TGCAGCGCTACAGGGTATGGGACTGAAGCTTTCTTT. It yields the protein CSATGYGTEAFF.

The chain couples TRBV7-2 to TRBJ2-7; D call uncertain. Germline CDR1 is SGHTA and CDR2 is FQGNSA. V lost 3 bases to trimming and J lost 1 base, with 13 bases between them. The CDR3 spans 15 residues. CDR3 amino acids: CASSLSGPESYEQYF. The CDR3 DNA follows: TGTGCCAGCAGCTTGTCCGGGCCCGAGTCCTACGAGCAGTACTTC.

J is TRBJ2-5 and V is TRBV5-6, with TRBD2 identical over 13 bases. The J call is in doubt because the DNA end fits TRBJ2-1 better. CDR1 and CDR2 (germline): SGHDT, YYEEEE. The CDR3 is 15 amino acids. DNA of the CDR3: TGTGCCAGCAGCCCACTAGCGGGAGGGACAAATAAGCAGTTCTTC. It yields the protein CASSPLAGGTNKQFF.

The chain recombines TRBV20-1 with TRBJ2-5; D may be TRBD1 (6 bases). The CDR3 runs 14 residues. Germline V CDR1 and CDR2: DFQATT, SNEGSKA (reference sequence). The V end lost 3 bases, the J end lost 5 bases, and 16 bases lay between the germline ends. CDR3 sequence reads: CSASLWGPGETQYF. In nucleotides, the CDR3 is TGCAGTGCTAGCTTGTGGGGGCCGGGGGAGACCCAGTACTTC.

This clonotype came up a few times. The CDR3 DNA sequence: TGCGCCAGCAGTCCGTCCGTATCAGGGGGAGGGCCGTACGAGCAGTACTTC. This sequence encodes CASSPSVSGGGPYEQYF. The V gene is TRBV4-1, the J gene TRBJ2-7, with D tentatively TRBD1 or TRBD2 (7 bases each). V was cut by 6 bases and J by 4 bases, with 25 bases left in between. Germline V gene lookup returns CDR1 MGHRA and CDR2 YSYEKL. The CDR3 is 17 amino acids.

The chain recombines TRBV29-1 with TRBJ2-3; D gene ambiguous. The CDR3 contains 12 residues. The germline V gene has CDR1 SQVTM and CDR2 ANQGSEA. The ends were cut back, 3 bases at V and 3 bases at J, with 7 bases in the middle. In nucleotides, the CDR3 is TGCAGCGTTGATTGGCAGACAGATACGCAGTATTTT. Amino acid sequence: CSVDWQTDTQYF.

This clonotype was seen a handful of times. The chain couples TRBV29-1 to TRBJ1-1; D is possibly TRBD1 (5 bases). V was cut by 1 base and J by 1 base, with 10 bases left in between. There are 14 residues in the CDR3. The V gene's germline CDR1 is SQVTM and CDR2 ANQGSEA. The CDR3 is CSVEVQGANTEAFF. In DNA, the CDR3 is TGCAGCGTTGAAGTACAAGGGGCGAACACTGAAGCTTTCTTT. Filled out from reference TRBV29-1 and TRBJ1-1, the complete variable domain reads SAVISQKPSRDICQRGTSLTIQCQVDSQVTMMFWYRQQPGQSLTLIATANQGSEATYESGFVIDKFPISRPNLTFSTLTVSNMSPEDSSIYLCSVEVQGANTEAFFGQGTRLTVV.